The 7 T cell receptor beta chains reported below all come from one sample, sequenced in a study of T cells in Graves' hyperthyroidism and ophthalmopathy. RNA transcripts yielded amplified TCR beta CDR3 regions. During a first-round RT-PCR of the TCR CDR3, the HTBI primer set was used. MiXCR, run by TCRdb on the multiplex PCR reads, gives a single entry per CDR3 protein. The data contain 660,000 or so distinct CDR3 sequences, around 20% of them singletons. Sequenced: blood. The receptors stem from a man aged 30-40 years with Graves' ophthalmopathy.

The chain uses TRBV13 and TRBJ1-2; tentative D call: TRBD1 (5 bases). The V and J ends lost 5 bases and 4 bases respectively, with 11 bases between them. Germline V gene sequence: CDR1 PRHDT, CDR2 FYEKMQ (reference sequence). The CDR3 runs 13 residues. For the CDR3, the DNA is TGTGCCAGCAGCCTTAGGGGAACCTATGGCTACACCTTC. Its protein product is CASSLRGTYGYTF. Using reference TRBV13 and TRBJ1-2 for the parts outside the CDR3, the full variable domain is AAGVIQSPRHLIKEKRETATLKCYPIPRHDTVYWYQQGPGQDPQFLISFYEKMQSDKGSIPDRFSAQQFSDYHSELNMSSLELGDSALYFCASSLRGTYGYTFGSGTRLTVV.

This clonotype was counted a few times. The V call is TRBV14, the J call TRBJ2-2; perhaps D is TRBD1 or TRBD2 (5 bases each). There are 15 residues in the CDR3. Per the germline V gene, CDR1 is SGHDN and CDR2 is FVKESK. Trimming cost V 1 base and J 6 bases, with 12 bases left between them. CDR3 DNA sequence: TGTGCCAGCAGCCAAGCGAGGGGATATGCCGGGGAGCTGTTTTTT. Its translation is CASSQARGYAGELFF.

This clonotype was detected ten times or more. The chain combines TRBV2 with TRBJ1-2; 8 bases match TRBD1. Germline loops: CDR1 SNHLY, CDR2 FYNNEI. Trimming took 7 bases from V and 6 from J; bases not matched to a gene: 4. CDR3 length: 12 amino acids. The CDR3 DNA sequence: TGTGCCAGCAAGGGACAGGTGAATGGCTACACCTTC. Amino acid sequence: CASKGQVNGYTF.

The sample holds many counts of this clonotype. The rearrangement joins TRBV7-2 to TRBJ2-3; the D gene is possibly TRBD2 (6 bases). Germline V gives CDR1 SGHTA, CDR2 FQGNSA. The CDR3 sequence is 16 residues long. V dropped 5 bases and J dropped 4 bases, with 19 bases sitting between them. CDR3 residues: CASSPGRRGIADTQYF. CDR3 nucleotides: TGTGCCAGCAGCCCAGGGCGGAGGGGTATTGCAGATACGCAGTATTTT.

This clonotype occurred many times. The gene calls are TRBV5-1 and TRBJ2-7; unclear D gene. Germline-derived CDR1 and CDR2 are SGHRS and YFSETQ. This CDR3 has 13 amino acids. V lost 0 bases to trimming and J lost 3 bases, with 7 bases between them. DNA for the CDR3: TGCGCCAGCAGCTTGGACACGTTCTACGAGCAGTACTTC. Its translation: CASSLDTFYEQYF. Full variable domain (rest looked up from reference TRBV5-1 and TRBJ2-7): KAGVTQTPRYLIKTRGQQVTLSCSPISGHRSVSWYQQTPGQGLQFLFEYFSETQRNKGNFPGRFSGRQFSNSRSEMNVSTLELGDSALYLCASSLDTFYEQYFGPGTRLTVT.

For this clonotype: Germline is not matched at one junction end, which may reflect a read error. The chain uses TRBV11-2 and TRBJ2-1; 7 nucleotides match TRBD1. This CDR3 has 13 residues. Germline V CDR1 and CDR2: SGHAT, FQNNGV. The CDR3 nucleotides are TGTACCAGCACCCCGACAGGGCACACTGAGCAGTTCTTC. Translation: CTSTPTGHTEQFF.

CDR3 loop: CASIGDRGNTIYF. The CDR3 DNA sequence: TGTGCCAGCATCGGGGACAGGGGAAACACCATATATTTT. This chain connects TRBV2 to TRBJ1-3; 8 bases are a match to TRBD1. Germline assignment: CDR1 SNHLY and CDR2 FYNNEI. This CDR3 region has 13 residues. V gave up 7 bases and J gave up 4 bases; unmatched junction bases: 3.